These 7 T cell receptor beta chains originate from one sample sequenced in a study of T cells after yellow fever vaccination. TCRdb reanalysed the 5' RACE reads using MiXCR and keeps one entry per CDR3 protein. The table shows about 63,000 distinct CDR3 sequences, with roughly 7.4% occurring only once. The material was CD8+ T cells sorted from PBMCs, obtained 15 days after the yellow fever booster vaccination. Source of these receptors: a man aged 25-40 years who received the YFV17D yellow fever vaccine.

This clonotype was detected many times. The chain employs TRBV7-2 and TRBJ2-1, with 8 bases that match TRBD1. CDR1 is SGHTA and CDR2 is FQGNSA in the germline V gene. V was clipped by 5 bases and J by 4 bases; unmatched bases: 4. The CDR3 length is 14 residues. DNA for the CDR3: TGTGCCAGCAGCCCAGGGGGCGGGTACAATGAGCAGTTCTTC. This sequence encodes CASSPGGGYNEQFF.

This clonotype has a count of ten or more. The chain uses TRBV24-1 and TRBJ2-7; 7 nucleotides line up with TRBD1. Germline V CDR1 and CDR2: KGHDR, SFDVKD. The CDR3 length is 14 residues. V was clipped by 9 bases and J by 5 bases; unmatched bases: 12. In nucleotides, the CDR3 is TGTGCCACCTTTCGGGACAGTATTCCCCACGAGCAGTACTTC. Translated, it gives CATFRDSIPHEQYF.

Concerning this clonotype itself: This may be a read error, as it is one base from a much larger clone. The chain uses TRBV20-1 and TRBJ2-7; D uncertain. The CDR3 sequence is 12 residues long. Germline V gives CDR1 DFQATT, CDR2 SNEGSKA (reference sequence). CDR3: CIAIAPSYEQYF. The CDR3 DNA is TGCATTGCCATAGCACCTTCCTACGAGCAGTACTTC.

This clonotype was detected only a few times. The CDR3 DNA reads as TGTGCCAGCAGAATGACAGGTTCTAGCACAGATACGCAGTATTTT. Translation: CASRMTGSSTDTQYF. This chain uses TRBV7-6 with TRBJ2-3; tentative D call: TRBD1 (6 bases). The CDR3 sequence is 15 residues long. Germline-derived CDR1 and CDR2 are SGHVS and FNYEAQ. Trimming took off 6 bases at V and 0 bases at J, with 13 bases between the two ends.

Concerning this clonotype itself: A much larger clone lies one base from this, so it may be a read error. The rearrangement uses TRBV6-2 or TRBV6-3 and TRBJ2-2, with a tentative D call TRBD1 (5 bases). Per germline, CDR1 MNHEY and CDR2 SVGEGT. There are 15 residues in the CDR3. This chain's CDR3 is CVSSTPRTNTGELFF. The CDR3, as DNA: TGTGTCAGCAGTACCCCCCGGACAAACACCGGGGAGCTGTTTTTT.

This clonotype was seen many times. This chain connects TRBV28 to TRBJ2-7; perhaps D is TRBD1 or TRBD2 (5 bases each). CDR1 MDHEN and CDR2 SYDVKM come from the germline V gene. This CDR3 has 13 residues. V lost 2 bases and J lost 2, with 7 bases in between. In DNA, the CDR3 is TGTGCCAGCAGTTTACCGGGACCCTACGAGCAGTACTTC. Protein product: CASSLPGPYEQYF.

Comment on this clonotype: This may be a read error, as it is one base from a much larger clone. The gene calls are TRBV3-1 and TRBJ2-7; 10 nucleotides agree with TRBD2. Trimming removed 7 bases from V and 2 bases from J; junction bases left unmatched: 8. CDR1 and CDR2 from the germline V gene are LGHDT and YNNKEL (reference sequence). The CDR3 spans 15 residues. The CDR3 DNA reads as TGTGCCAGCACCCTCATAGCGGGAGGAACCTACGAGCAGTACTTC. It specifies CASTLIAGGTYEQYF.